The clone carrying this TCR beta chain was counted once. The antigen is not known. TCR beta CDR3 region amplification was performed from RNA transcripts. First-round RT-PCR of the TCR CDR3 relied on the HTBI primer set. TCRdb ran MiXCR on the multiplex PCR reads and lists one entry per CDR3 protein. The table has approximately 530,000 distinct CDR3 sequences, roughly 17% seen once. The germline V gene has CDR1 LGHNA and CDR2 YSLEER. V lost 0 bases, J lost 5 bases, and 5 bases stayed unmatched. The CDR3 consists of 15 residues. This sample is part of a study of T cells in Graves' hyperthyroidism and ophthalmopathy. Whole-study findings and limits: Also found in blood were most expanded thyroid clonotypes above 0.001.

Graves' hyperthyroidism without ophthalmopathy progression within 18 months was termed stable. Exclusions: uncontrolled infection, other autoimmune disease, pregnancy, lactation. J is TRBJ1-1 and V is TRBV4-3; 8 nucleotides align to TRBD1. Sequencing was performed on blood. This receptor was identified in a woman under 30 with Graves' hyperthyroidism. Written as DNA, the CDR3 is TGCGCCAGCAGCCAAGATAGGCAGGGGGCGACTGAAGCTTTCTTT. It translates to CASSQDRQGATEAFF.